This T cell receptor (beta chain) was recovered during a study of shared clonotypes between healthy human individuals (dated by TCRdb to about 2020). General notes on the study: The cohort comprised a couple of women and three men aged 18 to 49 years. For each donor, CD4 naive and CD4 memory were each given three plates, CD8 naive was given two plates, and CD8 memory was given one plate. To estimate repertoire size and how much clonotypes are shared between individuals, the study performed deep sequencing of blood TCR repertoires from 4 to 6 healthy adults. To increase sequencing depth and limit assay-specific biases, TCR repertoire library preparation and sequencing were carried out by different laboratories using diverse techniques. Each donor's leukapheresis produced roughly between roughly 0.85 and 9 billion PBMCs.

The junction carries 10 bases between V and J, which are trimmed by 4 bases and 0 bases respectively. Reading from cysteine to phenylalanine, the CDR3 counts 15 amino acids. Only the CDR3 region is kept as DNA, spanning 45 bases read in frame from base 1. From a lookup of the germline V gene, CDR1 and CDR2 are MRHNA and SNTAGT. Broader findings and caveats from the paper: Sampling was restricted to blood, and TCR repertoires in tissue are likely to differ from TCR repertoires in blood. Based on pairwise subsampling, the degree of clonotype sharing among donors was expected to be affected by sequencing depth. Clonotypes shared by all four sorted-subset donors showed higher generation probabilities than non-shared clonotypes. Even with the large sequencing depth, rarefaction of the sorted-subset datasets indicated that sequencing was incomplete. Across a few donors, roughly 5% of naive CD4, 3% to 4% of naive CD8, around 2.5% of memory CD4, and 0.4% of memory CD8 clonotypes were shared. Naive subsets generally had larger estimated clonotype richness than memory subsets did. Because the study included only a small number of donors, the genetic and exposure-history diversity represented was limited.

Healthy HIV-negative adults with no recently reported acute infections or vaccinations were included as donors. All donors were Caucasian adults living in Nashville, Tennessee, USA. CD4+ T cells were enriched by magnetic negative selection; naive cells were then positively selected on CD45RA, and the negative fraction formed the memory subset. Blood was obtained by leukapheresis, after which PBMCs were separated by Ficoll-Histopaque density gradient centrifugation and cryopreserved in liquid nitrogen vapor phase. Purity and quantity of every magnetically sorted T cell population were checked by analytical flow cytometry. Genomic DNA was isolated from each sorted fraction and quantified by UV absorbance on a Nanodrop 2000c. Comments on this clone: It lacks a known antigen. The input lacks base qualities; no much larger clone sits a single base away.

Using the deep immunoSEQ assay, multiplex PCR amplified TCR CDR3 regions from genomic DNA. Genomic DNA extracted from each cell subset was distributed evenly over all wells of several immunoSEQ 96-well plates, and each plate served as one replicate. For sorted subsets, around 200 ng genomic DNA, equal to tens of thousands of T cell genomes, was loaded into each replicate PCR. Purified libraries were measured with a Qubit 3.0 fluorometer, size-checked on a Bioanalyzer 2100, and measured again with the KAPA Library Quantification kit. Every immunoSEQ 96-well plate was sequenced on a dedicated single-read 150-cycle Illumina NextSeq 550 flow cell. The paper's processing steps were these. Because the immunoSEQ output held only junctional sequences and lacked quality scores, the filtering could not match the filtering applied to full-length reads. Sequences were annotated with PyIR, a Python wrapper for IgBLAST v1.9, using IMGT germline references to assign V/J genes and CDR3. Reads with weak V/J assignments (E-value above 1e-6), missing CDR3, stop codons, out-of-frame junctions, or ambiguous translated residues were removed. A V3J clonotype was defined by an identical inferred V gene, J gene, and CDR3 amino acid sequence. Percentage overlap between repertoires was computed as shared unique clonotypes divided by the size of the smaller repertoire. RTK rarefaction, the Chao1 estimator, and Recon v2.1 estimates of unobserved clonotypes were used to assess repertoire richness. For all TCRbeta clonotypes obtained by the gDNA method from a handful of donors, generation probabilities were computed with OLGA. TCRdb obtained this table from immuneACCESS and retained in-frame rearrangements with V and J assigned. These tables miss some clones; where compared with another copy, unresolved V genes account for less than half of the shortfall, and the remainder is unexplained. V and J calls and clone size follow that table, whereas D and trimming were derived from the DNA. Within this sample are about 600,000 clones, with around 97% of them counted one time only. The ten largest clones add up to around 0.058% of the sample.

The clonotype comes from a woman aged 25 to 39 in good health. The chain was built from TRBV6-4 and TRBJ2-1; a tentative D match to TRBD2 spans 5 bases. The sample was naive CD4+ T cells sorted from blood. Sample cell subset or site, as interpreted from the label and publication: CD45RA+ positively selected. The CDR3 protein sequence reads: CASSAGGSSYNEQFF. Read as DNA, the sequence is TGTGCCAGCAGTGCCGGAGGCAGCTCCTACAATGAGCAGTTCTTC.